Below, 10 T cell receptor beta chains from the same sample are listed, as sequenced in a study of T cell responses to AZD1222 COVID-19 vaccine. Sequenced by immunoSEQ multiplex PCR; TCRdb stores in-frame clones only, minus some. The table shows about 54,000 clones, with 70% to 90% occurring only once. The source was peripheral blood, collected 28 days after the second AZD1222 dose. The source is an adult who received the AZD1222 COVID-19 vaccine.

The chain carries TRBV7-8 and TRBJ2-2; TRBD1 aligns across 8 bases. J lost 3 bases, V lost 5 bases, and 8 bases had no gene match. This CDR3 region has 16 residues. Germline V lookup: CDR1 SGHVS, CDR2 FQNEAQ. CDR3 in amino acids: CASSTLDRGDTGELFF. The CDR3 DNA sequence: TGTGCCAGCAGCACCTTAGACAGGGGTGACACCGGGGAGCTGTTTTTT.

This sequence joins TRBV14 and TRBJ1-2; D perhaps matches TRBD1 (5 bases). Germline V CDR1 and CDR2: SGHDN, FVKESK. This CDR3 contains 14 residues. Trimming took 0 bases from V and 7 from J, leaving 12 bases between them. This CDR3 reads CASSQDSRVAGYTF. Written as DNA, the CDR3 is TGTGCCAGCAGCCAAGATTCCAGGGTTGCTGGCTACACCTTC.

This chain's CDR3 is CSVYLAGSYNEQFF. CDR3 nucleotides: TGCAGCGTCTACCTAGCGGGGTCCTACAATGAGCAGTTCTTC. The J gene is TRBJ2-1, the V gene TRBV29-1, with TRBD2 matching 9 bases. The CDR3 is 14 amino acids. Germline V gene data show CDR1 as SQVTM and CDR2 as ANQGSEA. J lost 1 base, V lost 6 bases, and 4 bases had no gene match.

This clone was counted a few times. The rearrangement joins TRBV29-1 to TRBJ1-2, with TRBD1 as a possible D gene (5 bases). CDR1 SQVTM and CDR2 ANQGSEA come from the germline V gene. This CDR3 spans 12 amino acids. The V gene lost 7 bases and the J gene lost 3 bases, with 12 bases spanning the gap. CDR3 loop: CSGGGTDYGYTF. In nucleotides, the CDR3 is TGCAGCGGGGGTGGGACGGACTATGGCTACACCTTC.

In this sample, this clone turned up once. The chain is built from TRBV4-3 and TRBJ2-5; no reliable D call. CDR3 length: 16 residues. The ends were cut back, 2 bases at V and 4 bases at J, with 17 bases in the middle. CDR1 and CDR2 (germline): LGHNA, YSLEER. CDR3 protein: CASSQSSPQAGETQYF. The CDR3 DNA reads as TGCGCCAGCAGCCAATCTTCCCCCCAAGCAGGAGAGACCCAGTACTTC.

CDR3 nucleotide sequence: TGCGCCAGCAGCTTCCTAGGGGGAACCAATGAGCAGTTCTTC. It translates to CASSFLGGTNEQFF. The genes are TRBV5-1 and TRBJ2-1, with TRBD1 as a possible D gene (6 bases). CDR3 size: 14 residues. V lost 2 bases to trimming and J lost 6 bases, with 12 bases between them. Germline CDR1 reads SGHRS; CDR2 reads YFSETQ.

The J gene is TRBJ2-7, the V gene TRBV12-3 or TRBV12-4; D perhaps matches TRBD1 (5 bases). V lost 6 bases to trimming and J lost 3 bases, with 9 bases between them. The CDR3 is 12 amino acids. The CDR3 loop is CASSPGHYEQYF. CDR3 bases: TGTGCCAGCAGCCCAGGACACTACGAGCAGTACTTC.

CDR3: CATSDTQGGYGYTF. The DNA for the CDR3 is TGTGCCACCAGTGATACACAGGGAGGCTATGGCTACACCTTC. The V call is TRBV24-1, the J call TRBJ1-2, with D possibly being TRBD1 (6 bases). There are 14 residues in the CDR3. Trimming pared 3 bases from V and 4 bases from J, leaving 11 bases between. The germline V gene has CDR1 KGHDR and CDR2 SFDVKD.

The chain recombines TRBV6-2 or TRBV6-3 with TRBJ2-1; D perhaps matches TRBD2 (5 bases). V lost 4 bases to trimming and J lost 0 bases, with 13 bases between them. Germline V lookup: CDR1 MNHEY, CDR2 SVGEGT. This CDR3 has 16 amino acids. The CDR3 DNA follows: TGTGCCAGCAGTTTCCTGGGAGAGGCCTCCTACAATGAGCAGTTCTTC. This codes for CASSFLGEASYNEQFF.

The chain carries TRBV15 and TRBJ2-7, with 13 bases matching TRBD2. Germline trimming cut 5 bases from V and 5 bases from J; bases unmatched to any gene: 6. The CDR3 totals 15 residues. Germline V gene data show CDR1 as LNHNV and CDR2 as YYDKDF (reference sequence). The CDR3 nucleotides read TGTGCCACCAGCCAAGTTACTAGCGGGAGGGACGAGCAGTACTTC. This codes for CATSQVTSGRDEQYF.